The entry that follows covers one T cell receptor beta chain sequence. Its specificity is not known. The sample is drawn from a study of graft-versus-host responses after intestinal transplantation. Study conclusions and caveats: Investigators detected GvH clones in recipient marrow, with some emerging earlier in ileum or blood. Allograft graft-versus-host to host-versus-graft clonal ratios ran high in patients with graft-donor T cell macrochimerism.

This CDR3 spans 12 amino acids. Deletions cut 6 bases from V and 3 bases from J, with 11 bases between. Germline V CDR1 and CDR2: SQVTM, ANQGSEA. Libraries were prepared by immunoSEQ multiplex PCR; TCRdb keeps only in-frame clonotypes and omits some of them. The sample has 85,000 to 90,000 clones, under 85% seen once. The origin of this receptor is a human donor who received an intestinal transplant. Sample: unstimulated CD8+ T cells sorted from spleen or lymph node cells, taken before intestinal transplant. The rearrangement joins TRBV29-1 to TRBJ2-5; possibly TRBD1 for D (6 bases). This CDR3 reads CSVESGEETQYF. The DNA of the CDR3 is TGCAGCGTGGAATCAGGGGAAGAGACCCAGTACTTC.